Below are 27 T cell receptor beta chains sequenced from a single sample in a study of shared clonotypes between healthy human individuals. The method was immunoSEQ multiplex PCR; TCRdb's version includes in-frame clones alone and lacks a portion of them. This sample has around 2.3 million clones, with more than 90% found just once. Material: naive CD4+ T cells sorted from blood. Subset reported: CD45RA+ positively selected. The receptor source for this set is a man between 18 and 35 years old in good health.

Only one count was recorded for this clone. V is TRBV2 and J is TRBJ2-2; weak D call: TRBD1 (5 bases). V shed 6 bases and J shed 1 base, with 9 bases lying between them. The germline gives CDR1 SNHLY, CDR2 FYNNEI. The CDR3 runs to 14 residues. CDR3 loop: CASRATGNTGELFF. Here the CDR3 DNA reads TGTGCCAGCAGGGCTACAGGGAACACCGGGGAGCTGTTTTTT.

The rearrangement links TRBV7-2 to TRBJ2-3; D is possibly TRBD1 (6 bases). This CDR3 has 13 residues. CDR1 is SGHTA and CDR2 is FQGNSA in the germline V gene. The ends were cut back, 3 bases at V and 5 bases at J, with 9 bases in the middle. CDR3 loop: CASSFSGVDTQYF. The CDR3 region has the DNA TGTGCCAGCAGCTTCTCAGGGGTAGATACGCAGTATTTT.

This clone is a singleton in its sample. The V and J genes are TRBV6-5 and TRBJ1-1; D is undetermined. The V end was cut by 7 bases, the J end by 7 bases, with 16 bases between. The CDR3 loop spans 13 amino acids. Germline V gene sequence: CDR1 MNHEY, CDR2 SVGAGI. The CDR3 sequence is CASTRDLDGEAFF. The CDR3, as DNA: TGTGCCAGCACCCGAGATTTAGATGGTGAAGCTTTCTTT.

V gene TRBV19 combines with J gene TRBJ1-1, with D hard to call. CDR1 is LNHDA, CDR2 SQIVND, per germline (reference sequence). V shed 5 bases and J shed 1 base, with 14 bases lying between them. The CDR3 loop spans 15 amino acids. DNA of the CDR3: TGTGCCAGTAGTCTCCATGGGCCTGAGAACACTGAAGCTTTCTTT. It codes for CASSLHGPENTEAFF.

The chain is built from TRBV28 and TRBJ2-2, with TRBD1 identical over 9 bases. Losses at the gene ends were 6 bases for V and 2 bases for J; bases not matched to a gene: 7. There are 16 residues in the CDR3. Germline CDR1 reads MDHEN; CDR2 reads SYDVKM. The CDR3 loop reads CASRYGDRVNTGELFF. CDR3 DNA: TGTGCCAGCAGATACGGGGACAGGGTTAACACCGGGGAGCTGTTTTTT. The whole variable domain, filled in from reference TRBV28 and TRBJ2-2, reads DVKVTQSSRYLVKRTGEKVFLECVQDMDHENMFWYRQDPGLGLRLIYFSYDVKMKEKGDIPEGYSVSREKKERFSLILESASTNQTSMYLCASRYGDRVNTGELFFGEGSRLTVL.

The chain has TRBV10-3 and TRBJ2-7; the D gene is possibly TRBD1 (5 bases). The CDR3 consists of 14 residues. V dropped 6 bases and J dropped 2 bases, with 14 bases sitting between them. Germline loops: CDR1 ENHRY, CDR2 SYGVKD. The CDR3: CAIRTPDSPYEQYF. The CDR3 coding sequence is TGTGCCATCAGGACACCAGACAGTCCCTACGAGCAGTACTTC.

The V call is TRBV30, the J call TRBJ1-1; D remains ambiguous. CDR1 is GTSNPN and CDR2 is SVGIG in the germline V gene (reference sequence). This CDR3 has 13 residues. Trimming took off 7 bases at V and 5 bases at J, with 17 bases between the two ends. CDR3 DNA: TGTGCCTCTACGGAGAGGTGGAGGACTGAAGCTTTCTTT. As protein: CASTERWRTEAFF.

V and J are TRBV2 and TRBJ1-2, with D tentatively TRBD1 (5 bases). CDR1 SNHLY and CDR2 FYNNEI come from the germline V gene. The CDR3 covers 15 residues. V shed 4 bases and J shed 0 bases, with 12 bases lying between them. This CDR3 reads CASSAGGEANYGYTF. CDR3 bases: TGTGCCAGCAGTGCGGGGGGGGAAGCTAACTATGGCTACACCTTC. Using reference TRBV2 and TRBJ1-2 for the parts outside the CDR3, the full variable domain is EPEVTQTPSHQVTQMGQEVILRCVPISNHLYFYWYRQILGQKVEFLVSFYNNEISEKSEIFDDQFSVERPDGSNFTLKIRSTKLEDSAMYFCASSAGGEANYGYTFGSGTRLTVV.

The chain is built from TRBV30 and TRBJ2-1; 9 nucleotides match TRBD2. V lost 3 bases and J lost 6; bases outside the gene matches: 6. The CDR3 covers 14 residues. The V gene's germline CDR1 is GTSNPN and CDR2 SVGIG (reference sequence). This chain's CDR3 is CAWSAGGGLNEQFF. The CDR3 DNA reads as TGTGCCTGGAGCGCGGGAGGGGGCCTCAATGAGCAGTTCTTC. The full variable domain, completed using reference TRBV30 and TRBJ2-1, is SQTIHQWPATLVQPVGSPLSLECTVEGTSNPNLYWYRQAAGRGLQLLFYSVGIGQISSEVPQNLSASRPQDRQFILSSKKLLLSDSGFYLCAWSAGGGLNEQFFGPGTRLTVL.

The genes are TRBV11-3 and TRBJ2-1; the match to TRBD2 covers 11 bases. The germline CDR1 and CDR2 sequences are SGHNT and YENEEA. The CDR3 consists of 17 residues. Trimming cost V 0 bases and J 3 bases; bases outside gene matches: 4. The CDR3 reads CASSLDWGTSGYNEQFF. The CDR3, as DNA: TGTGCCAGCAGCTTAGATTGGGGGACTAGCGGCTACAATGAGCAGTTCTTC.

The chain carries TRBV7-9 and TRBJ2-7, with 9 bases fitting TRBD2. Germline V lookup: CDR1 SEHNR, CDR2 FQNEAQ (reference sequence). This CDR3 region has 17 residues. After removal of 1 base from V and 6 bases from J, the junction contained 13 bases not matched to a gene. CDR3 DNA sequence: TGTGCCAGCAGCTTAGGTGACCTAGCGGGAAAGACTGCCGAGCAGTACTTC. This codes for CASSLGDLAGKTAEQYF.

The V call is TRBV11-2, the J call TRBJ1-3; D might be TRBD1 (6 bases). Per germline, CDR1 SGHAT and CDR2 FQNNGV. This CDR3 spans 18 amino acids. V lost 3 bases and J lost 0, with 18 bases in between. The CDR3 DNA follows: TGTGCCAGCAGCTTGGGGATGGGGGCGAGGGACTCTGGAAACACCATATATTTT. It codes for CASSLGMGARDSGNTIYF.

This clone was detected only once. The V call is TRBV9, the J call TRBJ2-2; D is undetermined. CDR3 size: 16 residues. The germline gives CDR1 SGDLS, CDR2 YYNGEE. With 1 base removed from V and 3 bases from J, the gap between germline ends came to 13 bases. The CDR3 loop reads CASSVKGRSDTGELFF. CDR3 in DNA: TGTGCCAGCAGCGTAAAGGGCAGGTCCGACACCGGGGAGCTGTTTTTT.

This chain connects TRBV11-1 to TRBJ2-7, with TRBD2 identical over 9 bases. V gave up 5 bases and J gave up 4 bases; unmatched junction bases: 3. The CDR3 is 13 residues long. In germline, CDR1 is SGHAT, CDR2 FQDESV (reference sequence). CDR3 sequence: CASSAGGPYEQYF. DNA of the CDR3: TGTGCCAGCAGCGCGGGGGGGCCTTACGAGCAGTACTTC.

The rearrangement uses TRBV28 and TRBJ2-1; D might be TRBD1 (6 bases). The CDR3 extends over 14 amino acids. Trimming took off 2 bases at V and 9 bases at J, with 14 bases between the two ends. Germline CDR1 reads MDHEN; CDR2 reads SYDVKM. CDR3: CASSLRGRRGEQFF. The CDR3 DNA follows: TGTGCCAGCAGTTTAAGAGGGCGCAGGGGTGAGCAGTTCTTC.

The CDR3 coding sequence is TGTGCCAGCATTTTTTCTGGGAAACAGCCCCAGCATTTT. It translates to CASIFSGKQPQHF. V and J are TRBV6-1 and TRBJ1-5, with D unresolved. V was cut by 7 bases and J by 7 bases, with 14 bases left in between. Germline CDR1 is MNHNS and CDR2 is SASEGT. The CDR3 loop spans 13 amino acids.

The chain carries TRBV4-3 and TRBJ2-2; 9 bases are a match to TRBD2. V lost 0 bases and J lost 4; bases outside the gene matches: 6. Germline CDR1 reads LGHNA; CDR2 reads YSLEER. The CDR3 has 17 amino acids. The DNA for the CDR3 is TGCGCCAGCAGCCAAGATCGGGCGGGAGGGCTCACCGGGGAGCTGTTTTTT. Translation: CASSQDRAGGLTGELFF.

This chain joins TRBV2 and TRBJ2-7; D remains ambiguous. The V gene lost 1 base and the J gene lost 8 bases, with 9 bases spanning the gap. CDR3 length equals 12 residues. Germline V gene sequence: CDR1 SNHLY, CDR2 FYNNEI. DNA for the CDR3: TGTGCCAGCAGTGAAGGTTCCCCTCAGCAGTACTTC. Its protein product is CASSEGSPQQYF.

The V gene is TRBV27, the J gene TRBJ1-6, with D possibly TRBD1 on 6 matching bases. Germline CDR1 reads MNHEY; CDR2 reads SMNVEV (reference sequence). V lost 6 bases and J 6 bases, leaving 9 bases between the germline ends. CDR3 size: 13 residues. CDR3 sequence reads: CASRGGINSPLHF. DNA of the CDR3: TGTGCCAGCAGAGGGGGAATTAATTCACCCCTCCACTTT.

This chain joins TRBV30 and TRBJ2-3; the D gene is possibly TRBD2 (5 bases). Per germline, CDR1 GTSNPN and CDR2 SVGIG (reference sequence). V dropped 4 bases and J dropped 4 bases, with 9 bases sitting between them. The CDR3 contains 12 residues. CDR3 DNA: TGTGCCTGGATCCCCGGGGCAGATACGCAGTATTTT. Translation gives CAWIPGADTQYF.

This clone was recorded only once. The chain uses TRBV6-5 and TRBJ1-1, with TRBD1 as a possible D gene (6 bases). The CDR3 contains 16 residues. Germline CDR1 is MNHEY and CDR2 is SVGAGI. The V end lost 2 bases, the J end lost 6 bases, and 19 bases lay between the germline ends. The CDR3 DNA sequence: TGTGCCAGCAGTTACACGACGTTATTAGGGGGGGCTGAAGCTTTCTTT. Translating it yields CASSYTTLLGGAEAFF.

The rearrangement joins TRBV5-5 to TRBJ2-7; D is uncertain. The CDR3 has 14 residues. Germline lookup yields CDR1 SGHKS and CDR2 YYEKEE (reference sequence). V was shortened by 1 base and J by 1 base, with 9 bases between the two germline ends. The CDR3 spells CASSLYFGSYEQYF. The DNA for the CDR3 is TGTGCCAGCAGCTTGTATTTCGGATCCTACGAGCAGTACTTC.

The rearrangement uses TRBV6-6 and TRBJ1-1; a possible D gene is TRBD1 (5 bases). Germline V lookup: CDR1 MNHNY, CDR2 SVGAGI (reference sequence). Trimming cost V 4 bases and J 12 bases, with 21 bases left between them. The CDR3 covers 14 residues. CDR3 protein: CASSSGGVAEKTFF. In DNA form, the CDR3 reads TGTGCCAGCAGTTCGGGAGGGGTTGCGGAGAAAACTTTCTTT.

As for this clone: Other DNA sequences in this specimen translate into the identical CDR3. The chain joins TRBV6-1 to TRBJ2-1, with D uncertain. Trimming shortened V by 0 bases and J by 4 bases, and 1 base separated the two germline ends. This CDR3 is 12 amino acids long. Looked up from germline, CDR1 is MNHNS and CDR2 is SASEGT. This chain's CDR3 is CASSEAYNEQFF. CDR3 nucleotides: TGTGCCAGCAGTGAAGCGTACAATGAGCAGTTCTTC.

The rearrangement links TRBV28 to TRBJ1-1, with a possible D match to TRBD1 (5 bases). The germline V gene encodes CDR1 MDHEN and CDR2 SYDVKM. The V gene lost 3 bases and the J gene lost 7 bases, with 9 bases spanning the gap. The CDR3 is 12 residues long. CDR3 residues: CASSLLGVEAFF. CDR3 bases: TGTGCCAGCAGTTTGTTGGGGGTTGAAGCTTTCTTT.

V is TRBV19 and J is TRBJ2-7; D might be TRBD1 or TRBD2, each matching 7 bases. The CDR3 sequence is 15 residues long. Germline V CDR1 and CDR2: LNHDA, SQIVND (reference sequence). Trimming took 2 bases from V and 3 from J, leaving 14 bases between them. CDR3 region: CASSIQGGGNYEQYF. The CDR3 DNA follows: TGTGCCAGTAGTATACAGGGAGGGGGCAACTACGAGCAGTACTTC.

This chain links TRBV4-1 with TRBJ1-2; D might be TRBD1 (6 bases). Trimming took 0 bases from V and 5 from J, leaving 16 bases between them. Germline CDR1 and CDR2: MGHRA and YSYEKL. The CDR3 consists of 16 residues. CDR3 region: CASSQEFPDRSYGYTF. The CDR3 coding sequence is TGCGCCAGCAGCCAAGAATTCCCCGACAGGTCTTATGGCTACACCTTC.